Listed here are 25 T cell receptor beta chains from one sample, sequenced in a study of shared clonotypes between healthy human individuals (dated by TCRdb to 2020 to 2021). Library preparation employed the immunoSEQ multiplex PCR assay. TCRdb holds this immuneACCESS table with in-frame rearrangements only. Some clones are missing; in checked studies, unresolved V genes explain under half, and the rest has no known cause. The sample yields 2,100,000 or so clones; around 95% were counted once. The top ten hold approximately 0.13% of the sample. Sequences were obtained from naive CD4+ T cells sorted from blood. Explained via the paper, the cell subset or site label denotes: CD45RA+ positively selected. These receptors came from a man between 18 and 29 years old in good health.

This chain connects TRBV30 to TRBJ2-3, with D tentatively TRBD2 (6 bases). The CDR3 has 13 residues. Germline V gene lookup returns CDR1 GTSNPN and CDR2 SVGIG (reference sequence). V lost 4 bases to trimming and J lost 3 bases, with 11 bases between them. CDR3 in amino acids: CAWNPGRTDTQYF. DNA of the CDR3: TGTGCCTGGAACCCGGGGAGGACAGATACGCAGTATTTT.

The chain combines TRBV5-4 with TRBJ1-6, with unresolved D. The CDR3 runs to 16 residues. Per the germline V gene, CDR1 is SGHNT and CDR2 is YYREEE (reference sequence). V was pared by 4 bases and J by 0 bases, with 11 bases between. Here the CDR3 reads CASSKDSSSYNSPLHF. The CDR3 nucleotides read TGTGCCAGCAGCAAGGACTCAAGCTCCTATAATTCACCCCTCCACTTT. Full variable domain (rest looked up from reference TRBV5-4 and TRBJ1-6): ETGVTQSPTHLIKTRGQQVTLRCSSQSGHNTVSWYQQALGQGPQFIFQYYREEENGRGNFPPRFSGLQFPNYSSELNVNALELDDSALYLCASSKDSSSYNSPLHFGNGTRLTVT.

The chain links TRBV5-6 to TRBJ2-5; D remains ambiguous. The CDR3 has 16 residues. Per germline, CDR1 SGHDT and CDR2 YYEEEE. V gave up 4 bases and J gave up 1 base, with 17 bases separating them. CDR3 sequence (DNA): TGTGCCAGCAGCGGCTGGACGGACCGACTCCAAGAGACCCAGTACTTC. It is translated as CASSGWTDRLQETQYF. The variable domain in full, completed from reference TRBV5-6 and TRBJ2-5, reads DAGVTQSPTHLIKTRGQQVTLRCSPKSGHDTVSWYQQALGQGPQFIFQYYEEEERQRGNFPDRFSGHQFPNYSSELNVNALLLGDSALYLCASSGWTDRLQETQYFGPGTRLLVL.

The J gene is TRBJ1-5, the V gene TRBV30, with D unresolved. The germline CDR1 and CDR2 sequences are GTSNPN and SVGIG (reference sequence). The CDR3 contains 13 residues. V lost 0 bases and J lost 1, with 4 bases in between. The CDR3 loop is CAWSVLSNQPQHF. CDR3 in DNA: TGTGCCTGGAGTGTACTCAGCAATCAGCCCCAGCATTTT.

A note on this clone: The same CDR3 is also encoded by other DNA sequences in this sample. The J gene is TRBJ2-7, the V gene TRBV5-5, with D possibly being TRBD1 (6 bases). This CDR3 has 14 residues. V lost 4 bases and J lost 0, with 11 bases in between. Germline V lookup: CDR1 SGHKS, CDR2 YYEKEE (reference sequence). CDR3 DNA sequence: TGTGCCAGCAGCCTACAGGGCGGCTCCTACGAGCAGTACTTC. Amino acids: CASSLQGGSYEQYF.

This clone has a single count. J is TRBJ1-2 and V is TRBV10-3; 10 positions agree with TRBD1. The CDR3 loop spans 16 amino acids. V dropped 2 bases and J dropped 6; count of bases not matched to a gene: 9. Germline CDR1 and CDR2: ENHRY and SYGVKD. The CDR3 loop reads CAISEGLTGQGDGYTF. The DNA for the CDR3 is TGTGCCATCAGTGAGGGGCTTACTGGACAGGGGGATGGCTACACCTTC.

The chain has TRBV2 and TRBJ1-6, with D possibly being TRBD1 (5 bases). The CDR3 totals 15 residues. Germline V gene lookup returns CDR1 SNHLY and CDR2 FYNNEI. Trimming took off 7 bases at V and 8 bases at J, with 18 bases between the two ends. CDR3 amino acids: CASNIGGTFYSPLHF. The CDR3 DNA reads as TGTGCCAGCAATATTGGGGGAACTTTTTATTCACCCCTCCACTTT.

This clone is a singleton in its sample. V is TRBV5-6 and J is TRBJ1-1; D gene ambiguous. Trimming shortened V by 3 bases and J by 4 bases, and 7 bases separated the two germline ends. The CDR3 is made up of 12 amino acids. Germline assignment: CDR1 SGHDT and CDR2 YYEEEE. DNA of the CDR3: TGTGCCAGCAGCTCGGACGGCACTGAAGCTTTCTTT. It translates to CASSSDGTEAFF.

J is TRBJ1-2 and V is TRBV6-6; 8 nucleotides line up with TRBD1. The CDR3 length is 13 residues. The V gene end was trimmed by 10 bases and the J gene end by 6 bases; junction bases not matched to a gene: 10. Germline CDR1 and CDR2: MNHNY and SVGAGI (reference sequence). The CDR3 region has the DNA TGTGCCACTTACCGAGACAGGGGTGATGGCTACACCTTC. Encoded protein: CATYRDRGDGYTF.

V usage is TRBV7-9 and J usage is TRBJ1-6; 7 nucleotides match TRBD1. CDR3 length: 15 amino acids. Looked up from germline, CDR1 is SEHNR and CDR2 is FQNEAQ (reference sequence). V gave up 5 bases and J gave up 11 bases; unmatched junction bases: 12. The CDR3: CASSPLGTVLAPLHF. The CDR3 DNA reads TGTGCCAGCAGCCCACTCGGGACAGTATTAGCACCCCTCCACTTT.

The chain uses TRBV29-1 and TRBJ2-2, with 11 bases fitting TRBD2. CDR1 is SQVTM and CDR2 is ANQGSEA in the germline V gene. V shed 4 bases, J shed 10 bases, and the junction held 5 bases outside the gene matches. The CDR3 contains 13 residues. CDR3 amino acids: CSVVIAGGEELFF. The CDR3 DNA is TGCAGCGTTGTAATAGCGGGGGGGGAGGAGCTGTTTTTT.

The chain has TRBV6-1 and TRBJ2-3; 10 bases line up with TRBD2. The germline V gene encodes CDR1 MNHNS and CDR2 SASEGT. V dropped 7 bases and J dropped 2; count of bases not matched to a gene: 6. The CDR3 consists of 15 residues. The DNA for the CDR3 is TGTGCCAGCACCGTCGGACTAGCGGCCACAGATACGCAGTATTTT. It specifies CASTVGLAATDTQYF.

The chain recombines TRBV7-2 with TRBJ2-7; D gene uncertain. Trimming left V 4 bases short and J 3 bases short, with 13 bases between. Per germline, CDR1 SGHTA and CDR2 FQGNSA. The CDR3 has 14 amino acids. The CDR3 reads CASSSLQTYYEQYF. In nucleotides, the CDR3 is TGTGCCAGCAGCTCATTACAGACTTACTACGAGCAGTACTTC. The complete variable domain, with remaining parts taken from reference TRBV7-2 and TRBJ2-7, reads GAGVSQSPSNKVTEKGKDVELRCDPISGHTALYWYRQSLGQGLEFLIYFQGNSAPDKSGLPSDRFSAERTGGSVSTLTIQRTQQEDSAVYLCASSSLQTYYEQYFGPGTRLTVT.

This chain connects TRBV11-2 to TRBJ2-5; possibly TRBD2 for D (6 bases). This CDR3 is 14 amino acids long. V lost 4 bases to trimming and J lost 4 bases, with 13 bases between them. Germline-derived CDR1 and CDR2 are SGHAT and FQNNGV. The CDR3 region has the DNA TGTGCCAGCAGCTCCCAGGGAGGTCCAGAGACCCAGTACTTC. This codes for CASSSQGGPETQYF.

The CDR3, as DNA: TGTGCCAGCAGCCAAGAAGGGAGGTCCTATAATTCACCCCTCCACTTT. Translating gives CASSQEGRSYNSPLHF. V gene TRBV4-2 combines with J gene TRBJ1-6; no firm D call. The V end was cut by 0 bases, the J end by 1 base, with 7 bases between. Germline CDR1 is LGHNA and CDR2 is YNFKEQ. The CDR3 has 16 amino acids.

The chain links TRBV4-1 to TRBJ1-6, with D unresolved. The V and J ends lost 0 bases and 7 bases respectively, with 4 bases between them. From germline, CDR1 is MGHRA and CDR2 YSYEKL. The CDR3 is 13 residues long. The CDR3 region has the DNA TGCGCCAGCAGCCAAGATTTCAATTCACCCCTCCACTTT. Translating it yields CASSQDFNSPLHF.

The chain combines TRBV11-2 with TRBJ1-2; 7 nucleotides match TRBD1. The trim removed 6 bases at V and 0 bases at J, leaving 16 bases unmatched. Germline assignment: CDR1 SGHAT and CDR2 FQNNGV. The CDR3 covers 18 residues. The CDR3 loop is CASSGFKHKTGPNYGYTF. In nucleotides, the CDR3 is TGTGCCAGCAGTGGGTTTAAACATAAGACAGGGCCTAACTATGGCTACACCTTC.

This clone was detected only once. This sequence joins TRBV4-1 and TRBJ2-1; D is undetermined. Trimming stripped 0 bases from V and 10 bases from J, with 7 bases between. The CDR3 runs to 12 residues. Germline CDR1 reads MGHRA; CDR2 reads YSYEKL. Written as DNA, the CDR3 is TGCGCCAGCAGCCAAGAGCTCCGGGAGCAGTTCTTC. Its protein product is CASSQELREQFF.

A remark on this clone: The same CDR3 can be traced to other DNA sequences in this sample. CDR3: CASRKTGTDTQYF. In DNA form, the CDR3 reads TGTGCCAGCAGAAAAACGGGGACAGATACGCAGTATTTT. This rearrangement joins TRBV27 to TRBJ2-3, with D possibly matching TRBD2 (5 bases). V was pared by 6 bases and J by 3 bases, with 10 bases between. The CDR3 spans 13 residues. Looked up from germline, CDR1 is MNHEY and CDR2 is SMNVEV (reference sequence).

The V gene is TRBV6-5, the J gene TRBJ2-7; the D gene is possibly TRBD2 (5 bases). This CDR3 has 12 amino acids. Germline-derived CDR1 and CDR2 are MNHEY and SVGAGI. V dropped 8 bases and J dropped 1 base, with 9 bases sitting between them. CDR3 DNA sequence: TGTGCCAGCTGGCGGGTATCCTACGAGCAGTACTTC. This sequence encodes CASWRVSYEQYF.

The chain is built from TRBV7-2 and TRBJ1-4, with a weak D call TRBD1 (5 bases). The CDR3 extends over 15 amino acids. V lost 5 bases and J lost 3, with 13 bases in between. Per germline, CDR1 SGHTA and CDR2 FQGNSA. The CDR3 DNA reads TGTGCCAGCAGCACTAGGGGTAGAGCTAATGAAAAACTGTTTTTT. As protein: CASSTRGRANEKLFF.

The J gene is TRBJ1-2, the V gene TRBV6-1, with D possibly being TRBD1 (5 bases). Germline V gene lookup returns CDR1 MNHNS and CDR2 SASEGT. This CDR3 is 13 amino acids long. V lost 4 bases to trimming and J lost 7 bases, with 13 bases between them. Here the CDR3 reads CASSGGRVTGYTF. CDR3 in DNA: TGTGCCAGCAGTGGAGGCAGGGTAACTGGCTACACCTTC.

The chain recombines TRBV30 with TRBJ2-7, with TRBD1 matching over 9 bases. The CDR3 covers 16 residues. The germline V gene has CDR1 GTSNPN and CDR2 SVGIG (reference sequence). The ends lost 2 bases at V and 5 bases at J; junction bases unmatched: 13. The CDR3 nucleotides read TGTGCCTGGAGTTGGGGGGACAGGGTGGTTGTCCACGAGCAGTACTTC. It specifies CAWSWGDRVVVHEQYF.

On this clone itself: A read error may account for a junction end that differs from germline. Written as DNA, the CDR3 is TGCGCCAGCAGCCAAGATTATTTGCCAGACTTGCACTTC. Residues: CASSQDYLPDLHF. The V call is TRBV4-3, the J call TRBJ2-7; D not resolved. The CDR3 is made up of 13 amino acids. Germline CDR1 and CDR2: LGHNA and YSLEER.

The chain combines TRBV7-2 with TRBJ1-2; D remains unclear. Trimming stripped 4 bases from V and 6 bases from J, with 18 bases between. This CDR3 has 15 residues. CDR1 and CDR2 (germline): SGHTA, FQGNSA. This CDR3 is CASSSYNQENDGYTF. CDR3 sequence (DNA): TGTGCCAGCAGCTCATACAATCAGGAGAATGATGGCTACACCTTC.